This T cell receptor (beta chain) was sequenced for a study of a mutant IDH1 vaccine in newly diagnosed glioma. Study background: Beginning 4-6 weeks after radiotherapy alone, or with temozolomide cycles, vaccination took place. Former treatment meant radiotherapy, temozolomide, or both; the majority had gotten both.

General study results and limits: Pseudoprogression seemingly bore no relation to changes in top peripheral T cell clonotypes. Evidence of vaccine-induced immune responses was documented in about 93% of patients.

Some clones are missing from TCRdb's copy, which holds only in-frame ones; the method was immunoSEQ multiplex PCR. The data contain 35,000 to 45,000 clones, under 80% of them singletons. Time point in this sample: week 23, last vaccination. Vaccine doses each comprised 300 ug of mutant IDH1 20-mer peptide, with topical imiquimod. The CDR3 runs to 16 residues. Germline lookup yields CDR1 MRHNA and CDR2 SNTAGT. J lost 8 bases, V lost 6 bases, and 11 bases had no gene match. Worth noting for this clone: As yet, its antigen is unknown.

The sequence derives from a woman aged 40 to 49 with glioma. Some clones in this sample may be carry-over from other donors' samples. The J gene is TRBJ2-2, the V gene TRBV6-4; 11 bases are a match to TRBD2. Sequenced material: PBMCs, taken from a glioma patient whose treatment included an IDH1 peptide vaccine. This chain's CDR3 is CASRFSTSGVVGELFF. CDR3 DNA: TGTGCCAGCAGATTCTCGACTAGCGGGGTGGTGGGGGAGCTGTTTTTT.